The next 29 T cell receptor beta chains were all read from a single sample in a study of beta chain features in type 1 diabetes. Points from the study as a whole: Patients with Type 1 diabetes showed moderately but significantly shorter TCRB CDR3s in all four CD4+ subsets.

No antigen has been assigned to these receptors. Sequencing targeted expressed TCRB transcripts, as all isolated RNA had been reverse transcribed. Clones were sequenced by immunoSEQ multiplex PCR, and TCRdb holds only the in-frame ones, with some missing. The data show 600,000 to 700,000 clones, roughly 13% seen once. Specimen: naive CD4+ T cells from blood. The receptor source for this set is a man younger than 35 with type 1 diabetes.

The chain joins TRBV19 to TRBJ2-2; the match to TRBD2 covers 7 bases. The V gene's germline CDR1 is LNHDA and CDR2 SQIVND (reference sequence). Trimming cost V 5 bases and J 6 bases; bases outside gene matches: 6. The CDR3 extends over 14 amino acids. CDR3 DNA sequence: TGTGCCAGTAGTCCAGCGGGGAAATCCGGGGAGCTGTTTTTT. Its protein is CASSPAGKSGELFF.

On this clone itself: Distinct nucleotide sequences in the sample also encode this CDR3. The chain couples TRBV10-3 to TRBJ2-5; D possibly matches TRBD1 or TRBD2 (5 bases each). The CDR3 is 14 residues long. Trimming pared 7 bases from V and 5 bases from J, leaving 17 bases between. Germline V gene lookup returns CDR1 ENHRY and CDR2 SYGVKD. The CDR3 reads CAITRGQGEETQYF. The CDR3 bases are TGTGCCATCACCCGTGGGCAGGGAGAGGAGACCCAGTACTTC.

In DNA, the CDR3 is TGTGCCTGGAGCCCCATATTCAATCAGCCCCAGCATTTT. Amino acid sequence: CAWSPIFNQPQHF. V is TRBV30 and J is TRBJ1-5; D is undetermined. V was trimmed by 3 bases and J by 3 bases, leaving 9 bases between them. Germline V lookup: CDR1 GTSNPN, CDR2 SVGIG (reference sequence). This CDR3 contains 13 residues.

The CDR3 DNA sequence: TGTGCCAGCTCGGGCGTCGGGACAGGGGATGGCTACACCTTC. This gives the protein CASSGVGTGDGYTF. The J gene is TRBJ1-2, the V gene TRBV18; TRBD1 agrees at 10 bases. Trimming at V came to 6 bases and at J to 6 bases, leaving 7 bases not matched to a gene. The length of the CDR3 is 14 residues. Germline loops: CDR1 KGHSH, CDR2 LQKENI. Full variable domain (missing parts from reference TRBV18 and TRBJ1-2): NAGVMQNPRHLVRRRGQEARLRCSPMKGHSHVYWYRQLPEEGLKFMVYLQKENIIDESGMPKERFSAEFPKEGPSILRIQQVVRGDSAAYFCASSGVGTGDGYTFGSGTRLTVV.

This clone was recorded only once. The chain uses TRBV5-1 and TRBJ2-2; a weak D match, TRBD2 (5 bases). CDR3 length equals 16 residues. Trimming pared 3 bases from V and 1 base from J, leaving 13 bases between. Germline V gene data show CDR1 as SGHRS and CDR2 as YFSETQ. The CDR3 DNA reads TGCGCCAGCAGCTCCGGGATTATTGGGAACACCGGGGAGCTGTTTTTT. Its protein product is CASSSGIIGNTGELFF.

This clone appeared a few times. The rearrangement links TRBV10-3 to TRBJ2-3; tentatively, D is TRBD2 (5 bases). Trimming left V 0 bases short and J 7 bases short, with 5 bases between. The CDR3 loop spans 12 amino acids. CDR1 ENHRY and CDR2 SYGVKD come from the germline V gene. The DNA for the CDR3 is TGTGCCATCAGTGAGTCGGACTATACGCAGTATTTT. It yields the protein CAISESDYTQYF.

V and J are TRBV2 and TRBJ2-5; TRBD2 agrees at 9 bases. The CDR3 covers 14 residues. The germline CDR1 and CDR2 sequences are SNHLY and FYNNEI. After removal of 7 bases from V and 7 bases from J, the junction contained 10 bases not matched to a gene. Here the CDR3 reads CASTRLAVEGTQYF. In nucleotides, the CDR3 is TGTGCCAGCACCAGACTAGCGGTCGAAGGGACCCAGTACTTC.

This clone has more than one count but fewer than ten. This chain links TRBV19 with TRBJ1-4, with 7 nucleotides matching TRBD1. The V gene's germline CDR1 is LNHDA and CDR2 SQIVND (reference sequence). Trimming removed 3 bases from V and 5 bases from J; junction bases left unmatched: 9. This CDR3 has 16 amino acids. The CDR3 nucleotides read TGTGCCAGTAGTATGGGGCAGGGGGTTGAGAATGAAAAACTGTTTTTT. Its translation is CASSMGQGVENEKLFF.

This clone has a handful of counts. The chain recombines TRBV4-1 with TRBJ1-4; TRBD1 aligns across 7 bases. The CDR3 is 15 residues long. The V segment lost 5 bases and the J segment 4 bases; nucleotides outside the gene matches: 7. CDR1 is MGHRA, CDR2 YSYEKL, per germline. In nucleotides, the CDR3 is TGCGCCAGCAGCGACGACAGGGCTGGTAATGAAAAACTGTTTTTT. Translating gives CASSDDRAGNEKLFF.

The genes are TRBV4-2 and TRBJ1-2; 7 bases fit TRBD1. The germline gives CDR1 LGHNA, CDR2 YNFKEQ. With 4 bases clipped from V and 4 bases from J, the junction kept 9 bases outside the gene matches. CDR3 size: 15 residues. The chain's CDR3 is CASSRDRVSGYGYTF. The CDR3 DNA follows: TGTGCCAGCAGCCGTGACAGGGTCAGTGGCTATGGCTACACCTTC.

This clone was seen only a few times. The CDR3 DNA follows: TGTGCCATCAGTGAACAGCAGAGCTCCTACGAGCAGTACTTC. Translating it yields CAISEQQSSYEQYF. This chain joins TRBV10-3 and TRBJ2-7; D gene ambiguous. Trimming removed 3 bases from V and 0 bases from J, with 9 bases in between. Germline V CDR1 and CDR2: ENHRY, SYGVKD. This CDR3 is 14 amino acids long.

The V gene is TRBV15, the J gene TRBJ2-3; D might be TRBD1 (6 bases). V lost 0 bases to trimming and J lost 2 bases, with 15 bases between them. Germline loops: CDR1 LNHNV, CDR2 YYDKDF (reference sequence). This CDR3 spans 17 amino acids. CDR3 bases: TGTGCCACCAGCAGAGACGCCGGGACAATATCCACAGATACGCAGTATTTT. It codes for CATSRDAGTISTDTQYF.

The CDR3 reads CASSSPQGYGYTF. The CDR3 DNA sequence: TGTGCCAGCAGCTCCCCCCAGGGGTATGGCTACACCTTC. The genes are TRBV7-8 and TRBJ1-2; a possible D gene is TRBD1 (6 bases). Germline V gene data show CDR1 as SGHVS and CDR2 as FQNEAQ. V dropped 4 bases and J dropped 5 bases, with 11 bases sitting between them. The CDR3 length is 13 residues.

V and J are TRBV30 and TRBJ1-1; D perhaps matches TRBD1 (5 bases). CDR1 and CDR2 from the germline V gene are GTSNPN and SVGIG (reference sequence). The CDR3 runs 14 residues. Trimming stripped 0 bases from V and 10 bases from J, with 18 bases between. CDR3: CAWSVQILDSSAFF. In DNA, the CDR3 is TGTGCCTGGAGTGTACAAATACTTGACAGCTCAGCTTTCTTT.

This chain uses TRBV11-2 with TRBJ1-1, with D tentatively TRBD1 (5 bases). Germline V gene lookup returns CDR1 SGHAT and CDR2 FQNNGV. The germline V and J ends were trimmed by 5 bases and 0 bases, with 16 bases remaining between them. The CDR3 has 16 residues. Written as DNA, the CDR3 is TGTGCCAGCAGCCCCCCTGGGGCAGGTTTGAACACTGAAGCTTTCTTT. Translating gives CASSPPGAGLNTEAFF.

V is TRBV5-1 and J is TRBJ1-1; perhaps TRBD1 as D (5 bases). The CDR3 totals 15 residues. V was clipped by 2 bases and J by 1 base, with 12 bases between them. CDR1 SGHRS and CDR2 YFSETQ come from the germline V gene. For the CDR3, the DNA is TGCGCCAGCAGCTTCCTGACAGATAAGAACACTGAAGCTTTCTTT. This sequence encodes CASSFLTDKNTEAFF.

As regards this clone: This sample includes further DNA sequences coding for the same CDR3. The rearrangement uses TRBV18 and TRBJ2-7; no clear D. Germline assignment: CDR1 KGHSH and CDR2 LQKENI. V lost 2 bases, J lost 3 bases, and 5 bases lay in between. The CDR3 is 12 residues long. The CDR3 DNA sequence: TGTGCCAGCTCACCAAACAGCTACGAGCAGTACTTC. Translating gives CASSPNSYEQYF.

The V call is TRBV19, the J call TRBJ2-7, with 10 positions matching TRBD1. There are 14 residues in the CDR3. The trim removed 7 bases at V and 2 bases at J, leaving 5 bases unmatched. Germline V gene data show CDR1 as LNHDA and CDR2 as SQIVND (reference sequence). In DNA, the CDR3 is TGTGCCAGTATAGCGGGACAGGGGCCCTACGAGCAGTACTTC. Its translation is CASIAGQGPYEQYF. Variable domain in full (rest from reference TRBV19 and TRBJ2-7): DGGITQSPKYLFRKEGQNVTLSCEQNLNHDAMYWYRQDPGQGLRLIYYSQIVNDFQKGDIAEGYSVSREKKESFPLTVTSAQKNPTAFYLCASIAGQGPYEQYFGPGTRLTVT.

The J gene is TRBJ1-2, the V gene TRBV4-1, with D hard to call. The CDR3 sequence is 18 residues long. V shed 0 bases and J shed 5 bases, with 22 bases lying between them. Germline loops: CDR1 MGHRA, CDR2 YSYEKL. This CDR3 is CASSQDSDLGRKLYGYTF. Written as DNA, the CDR3 is TGCGCCAGCAGCCAAGATTCGGACCTAGGAAGGAAATTGTATGGCTACACCTTC.

This clone was seen a few times. This CDR3 is also generated by other DNA sequences in the sample. The rearrangement joins TRBV7-2 to TRBJ2-3; D call uncertain. The germline V gene encodes CDR1 SGHTA and CDR2 FQGNSA. The CDR3 totals 12 residues. V lost 3 bases and J lost 1, with 2 bases in between. The chain's CDR3 is CASSLRTDTQYF. In nucleotides, the CDR3 is TGTGCCAGCAGCTTGCGCACAGATACGCAGTATTTT.

This clone was seen only once. The rearrangement links TRBV7-3 to TRBJ1-1; D remains unclear. Trimming pared 0 bases from V and 1 base from J, leaving 3 bases between. CDR1 and CDR2 from the germline V gene are SGHTA and FQGTGA. This CDR3 comprises 13 residues. The CDR3 DNA follows: TGTGCCAGCAGCTTAACAGCGAACACTGAAGCTTTCTTT. Residues: CASSLTANTEAFF.

The rearrangement links TRBV6-6 to TRBJ1-1, with 7 bases aligning to TRBD1. Germline CDR1 is MNHNY and CDR2 is SVGAGI (reference sequence). V lost 2 bases, J lost 4 bases, and 10 bases stayed unmatched. The CDR3 runs 16 residues. CDR3 coding DNA: TGTGCCAGCAGTTACACGACAGGGACGACGTTCACTGAAGCTTTCTTT. It is translated as CASSYTTGTTFTEAFF.

The V gene is TRBV5-1, the J gene TRBJ2-7; D may be TRBD1 (5 bases). The CDR3 consists of 15 residues. Trimming took 2 bases from V and 0 from J, leaving 12 bases between them. The V gene's germline CDR1 is SGHRS and CDR2 YFSETQ. CDR3 sequence reads: CASSLLDSSSYEQYF. In DNA form, the CDR3 reads TGCGCCAGCAGCTTACTCGACAGCTCCTCCTACGAGCAGTACTTC.

Concerning this clone itself: Other nucleotide sequences from this sample produce the same CDR3. The chain combines TRBV30 with TRBJ1-5; D is undetermined. CDR1 and CDR2 (germline): GTSNPN, SVGIG (reference sequence). The CDR3 runs to 14 residues. Trimming left V 1 base short and J 0 bases short, with 7 bases between. This CDR3 is CAWSGGYSNQPQHF. The CDR3 DNA is TGTGCCTGGAGTGGCGGATATAGCAATCAGCCCCAGCATTTT. The full variable domain, rest sourced from reference TRBV30 and TRBJ1-5, is SQTIHQWPATLVQPVGSPLSLECTVEGTSNPNLYWYRQAAGRGLQLLFYSVGIGQISSEVPQNLSASRPQDRQFILSSKKLLLSDSGFYLCAWSGGYSNQPQHFGDGTRLSIL.

The table lists this clone with a few counts. The V and J genes are TRBV28 and TRBJ2-5; no definite D call. The ends were cut back, 5 bases at V and 6 bases at J, with 13 bases in the middle. CDR3 length: 13 amino acids. Germline V lookup: CDR1 MDHEN, CDR2 SYDVKM. The DNA for the CDR3 is TGTGCCAGCAGTACCCCTGCGGAAAAGACCCAGTACTTC. It is translated as CASSTPAEKTQYF.

This clone was seen a handful of times. The V call is TRBV18, the J call TRBJ1-1; 9 nucleotides align to TRBD1. Trimming removed 8 bases from V and 6 bases from J; junction bases left unmatched: 7. The length of the CDR3 is 13 residues. Per germline, CDR1 KGHSH and CDR2 LQKENI. The CDR3 loop reads CASIPGTGSEAFF. The CDR3, as DNA: TGTGCCAGCATACCCGGGACAGGGTCTGAAGCTTTCTTT.

The chain is built from TRBV29-1 and TRBJ1-2; possible D gene TRBD1, 5 bases. CDR1 and CDR2 (germline): SQVTM, ANQGSEA. V was clipped by 6 bases and J by 4 bases, with 18 bases between them. This CDR3 spans 14 amino acids. The CDR3 protein is CSVAVGGLRYGYTF. CDR3 DNA sequence: TGCAGCGTGGCAGTCGGGGGACTTCGCTATGGCTACACCTTC. The whole variable domain, remainder taken from reference TRBV29-1 and TRBJ1-2, is SAVISQKPSRDICQRGTSLTIQCQVDSQVTMMFWYRQQPGQSLTLIATANQGSEATYESGFVIDKFPISRPNLTFSTLTVSNMSPEDSSIYLCSVAVGGLRYGYTFGSGTRLTVV.

The V call is TRBV14, the J call TRBJ1-6, with D uncertain. The CDR3 is 16 amino acids. V was clipped by 0 bases and J by 5 bases, with 11 bases between them. Looked up from germline, CDR1 is SGHDN and CDR2 is FVKESK. The CDR3 region is CASSQDISSNNSPLHF. The CDR3 coding sequence is TGTGCCAGCAGCCAAGATATAAGCAGTAATAATTCACCCCTCCACTTT.

This clone was seen more than once but under ten times. J is TRBJ1-5 and V is TRBV10-3, with TRBD1 identical over 10 bases. Germline CDR1 reads ENHRY; CDR2 reads SYGVKD. Unmatched junction bases numbered 6, after V lost 5 bases and J lost 11 bases. The CDR3 is made up of 13 amino acids. The CDR3 protein is CAISLDRGEAQHF. The CDR3 DNA sequence: TGTGCCATCAGTTTGGACAGGGGGGAAGCCCAGCATTTT.